This T cell receptor (beta chain) originates from a study of shared clonotypes between healthy human individuals. Study-level points and caveats: The small donor group covered limited genetic and exposure diversity.

Positively selected for CCR7, the CD45RO-negative cells used as naive CD8 cells excluded terminally differentiated effector memory CD45RA+ cells. As concerns this clone: Its cognate antigen is unknown.

V shed 4 bases, J shed 2 bases, and the junction held 15 bases outside the gene matches. The CDR3 spans 18 residues. CDR1 and CDR2 from the germline V gene are SGHDN and FVKESK. Authors' processing steps: In the immunoSEQ data, sequences were junction-only and lacked quality scores, so filtering differed. Data came from immunoSEQ multiplex PCR; TCRdb stores just in-frame clones and leaves some out. V and J calls plus clone size are reproduced from that table; the DNA served to infer D and trimming. This table has 800,000 to 950,000 clones, 95% to 97% appearing once. This TCR came from a man aged 25-40 years in good health. V usage is TRBV14 and J usage is TRBJ1-2, with TRBD1 matching over 8 bases. The sequenced material came from naive CD8+ T cells sorted from blood. The CDR3 DNA sequence: TGTGCCAGCAGCCCTACCCAGCGACAGGGGAAAATAAACTATGGCTACACCTTC. It translates to CASSPTQRQGKINYGYTF.